Following are 28 T cell receptor beta chains from one sample sequenced in a study of response to subunit inactivated influenza vaccine. TCRdb passed the RT-PCR reads through MiXCR, listing each CDR3 protein once. The data hold hundreds of thousands of distinct CDR3 sequences, with about 15% observed a single time. Here the sequenced sample was PBMCs from blood, taken 12 days after vaccination. The receptors originated from a middle-aged man who received an inactivated influenza vaccine.

This clonotype occurred many times. The gene calls are TRBV7-9 and TRBJ2-3; TRBD1 agrees at 10 bases. The CDR3 covers 16 residues. CDR1 and CDR2 (germline): SEHNR, FQNEAQ (reference sequence). The V segment lost 2 bases and the J segment 2 bases; nucleotides outside the gene matches: 4. The CDR3 sequence: CASSLSTGGLTDTQYF. CDR3 DNA sequence: TGTGCCAGCAGCTTATCGACAGGGGGCCTCACAGATACGCAGTATTTT. The complete variable domain, with remaining parts taken from reference TRBV7-9 and TRBJ2-3, reads DTGVSQNPRHKITKRGQNVTFRCDPISEHNRLYWYRQTLGQGPEFLTYFQNEAQLEKSRLLSDRFSAERPKGSFSTLEIQRTEQGDSAMYLCASSLSTGGLTDTQYFGPGTRLTVL.

This clonotype appeared many times. V and J are TRBV7-2 and TRBJ1-2; D remains ambiguous. The CDR3 has 15 residues. Trimming took 5 bases from V and 5 from J, leaving 18 bases between them. CDR1 and CDR2 (germline): SGHTA, FQGNSA. The CDR3 reads CASSANPGLGYGYTF. The CDR3 region has the DNA TGTGCCAGCAGCGCGAACCCCGGATTAGGGTATGGCTACACCTTC.

The gene calls are TRBV6-6 and TRBJ2-7; tentative D call: TRBD1 (5 bases). Germline values: CDR1 MNHNY, CDR2 SVGAGI (reference sequence). Trimming removed 3 bases from V and 5 bases from J, with 11 bases in between. The CDR3 sequence is 13 residues long. CDR3 protein: CASSYSGSHEQYF. CDR3 sequence (DNA): TGTGCCAGCAGTTATTCAGGGTCCCACGAGCAGTACTTC.

This clonotype was picked up a small number of times. The V and J genes are TRBV5-8 and TRBJ1-5; D possibly corresponds to TRBD1 (5 bases). With 6 bases removed from V and 3 bases from J, the gap between germline ends came to 13 bases. The germline V gene encodes CDR1 SGHTS and CDR2 YDEGEE. The CDR3 sequence is 14 residues long. The CDR3 DNA reads as TGTGCCAGCACCCAATGGGGGTTCAATCAGCCCCAGCATTTT. It codes for CASTQWGFNQPQHF. The variable domain in full, completed from reference TRBV5-8 and TRBJ1-5, reads EAGVTQSPTHLIKTRGQQATLRCSPISGHTSVYWYQQALGLGLQFLLWYDEGEERNRGNFPPRFSGRQFPNYSSELNVNALELEDSALYLCASTQWGFNQPQHFGDGTRLSIL.

This clonotype was observed a few times. Mismatch with germline at one junction end may stem from a read error. The V and J genes are TRBV6-1 and TRBJ1-3, with D hard to call. The germline gives CDR1 MNHNS, CDR2 SASEGT. This CDR3 is built from 14 residues. CDR3 in amino acids: CASRPLDSGNTIYF. CDR3 nucleotides: TGTGCCAGCAGACCCCTTGACTCTGGGAACACCATATATTTT.

This clonotype has only a few counts. The rearrangement links TRBV5-1 to TRBJ2-7; D unclear. Germline V lookup: CDR1 SGHRS, CDR2 YFSETQ. The CDR3 covers 17 residues. V was clipped by 3 bases and J by 1 base, with 20 bases between them. The CDR3 spells CASSYDGSPGPSYEQYF. The CDR3 DNA reads as TGCGCCAGCAGCTACGACGGAAGCCCTGGGCCGTCCTACGAGCAGTACTTC.

The genes are TRBV20-1 and TRBJ2-7; perhaps D is TRBD1 or TRBD2 (6 bases each). The CDR3 has 12 amino acids. Germline-derived CDR1 and CDR2 are DFQATT and SNEGSKA (reference sequence). CDR3 in DNA: TGCAATATAGCGGTGGGGGGCAACGAGCAGTACTTC. Its translation: CNIAVGGNEQYF.

This clonotype was seen ten or more times. CDR3 protein: CASSLWENQPQHF. DNA of the CDR3: TGTGCCAGCAGTTTATGGGAGAATCAGCCCCAGCATTTT. This sequence joins TRBV12-3 or TRBV12-4 and TRBJ1-5; D is uncertain. Trimming removed 2 bases from V and 4 bases from J, with 6 bases in between. The CDR3 totals 13 residues.

The gene calls are TRBV7-3 and TRBJ2-1; no clear D. Germline V CDR1 and CDR2: SGHTA, FQGTGA. Trimming took off 3 bases at V and 5 bases at J, with 8 bases between the two ends. There are 13 residues in the CDR3. This CDR3 is CASSFRTDNEQFF. In nucleotides, the CDR3 is TGTGCCAGCAGCTTCCGGACGGACAATGAGCAGTTCTTC.

This clonotype appeared a few times. The chain employs TRBV4-3 and TRBJ2-7; no reliable D call. The CDR3 spans 13 residues. Germline CDR1 and CDR2: LGHNA and YSLEER. V lost 1 base and J 4 bases, leaving 8 bases between the germline ends. Here the CDR3 DNA reads TGCGCCAGCAGCCAAGTCGTTGGGTACGAGCAGTACTTC. This gives the protein CASSQVVGYEQYF.

The V call is TRBV29-1, the J call TRBJ2-5, with 9 bases that match TRBD2. CDR3 length: 14 residues. After removal of 4 bases from V and 5 bases from J, the junction contained 8 bases not matched to a gene. Per the germline V gene, CDR1 is SQVTM and CDR2 is ANQGSEA. CDR3 residues: CSVVPRTSDETQYF. The CDR3 bases are TGCAGCGTTGTCCCCCGGACTAGCGACGAGACCCAGTACTTC.

CDR3 DNA: TGTGCCAGCACCGCGGACGGGGAAAAACTGTTTTTT. Translated: CASTADGEKLFF. This chain joins TRBV7-9 and TRBJ1-4; D uncertain. The CDR3 covers 12 residues. CDR1 and CDR2 (germline): SEHNR, FQNEAQ (reference sequence). The V end was cut by 7 bases, the J end by 8 bases, with 11 bases between.

This clonotype appeared a few times. V gene TRBV5-1 combines with J gene TRBJ2-3; D remains unclear. Germline loops: CDR1 SGHRS, CDR2 YFSETQ. With 2 bases removed from V and 6 bases from J, the gap between germline ends came to 10 bases. This CDR3 has 13 amino acids. The CDR3 DNA is TGCGCCAGCAGCTTTGCCGAGAGGGATACGCAGTATTTT. Translated, it gives CASSFAERDTQYF.

This clonotype was seen a few times. This chain joins TRBV7-9 and TRBJ2-1; 12 bases map to TRBD1. From germline, CDR1 is SEHNR and CDR2 FQNEAQ (reference sequence). The CDR3 has 15 residues. Trimming removed 4 bases from V and 10 bases from J; junction bases left unmatched: 8. CDR3 sequence: CASSSGQGAREEQFF. CDR3 sequence (DNA): TGTGCCAGCAGCTCGGGACAGGGGGCGCGGGAGGAGCAGTTCTTC.

The rearrangement joins TRBV2 to TRBJ2-7; no firm D call. Germline V gives CDR1 SNHLY, CDR2 FYNNEI. The CDR3 length is 12 residues. Trimming left V 8 bases short and J 6 bases short, with 14 bases between. DNA of the CDR3: TGTGCCAGCGCAAAACGAGAGAGCGAGCAGTACTTC. This sequence encodes CASAKRESEQYF.

The CDR3 DNA reads TGTGCCAGCAGTTTTGGTCTGACAGGAGTCTACGAGCAGTACTTC. It codes for CASSFGLTGVYEQYF. The rearrangement uses TRBV28 and TRBJ2-7, with a weak D call TRBD1 (6 bases). Germline-derived CDR1 and CDR2 are MDHEN and SYDVKM. This CDR3 spans 15 amino acids. V was shortened by 3 bases and J by 3 bases, with 15 bases between the two germline ends.

The rearrangement joins TRBV3-1 to TRBJ2-7; no clear D. The germline V gene encodes CDR1 LGHDT and CDR2 YNNKEL (reference sequence). There are 15 residues in the CDR3. Trimming pared 4 bases from V and 5 bases from J, leaving 18 bases between. The DNA of the CDR3 is TGTGCCAGCAGCCGCGCTTTGACATGGGCGGACGAGCAGTACTTC. Its protein product is CASSRALTWADEQYF.

The V and J genes are TRBV6-5 and TRBJ2-7; the match to TRBD1 covers 7 bases. The germline gives CDR1 MNHEY, CDR2 SVGAGI. Trimming took 0 bases from V and 2 from J; bases not matched to a gene: 4. The CDR3 is made up of 15 amino acids. The CDR3 region is CASSYSTGTPYEQYF. The CDR3 coding sequence is TGTGCCAGCAGTTACTCGACAGGGACCCCCTACGAGCAGTACTTC.

The rearrangement links TRBV20-1 to TRBJ2-3, with TRBD2 identical over 11 bases. The CDR3 spans 14 residues. Germline V gene lookup returns CDR1 DFQATT and CDR2 SNEGSKA (reference sequence). V was pared by 2 bases and J by 4 bases, with 2 bases of the junction left unmatched. CDR3 coding DNA: TGCAGTGCTAGACATAGCGGGGGGGCAGATACGCAGTATTTT. The encoded protein is CSARHSGGADTQYF.

This clonotype was seen a handful of times. The gene calls are TRBV12-2 and TRBJ2-5; no check of the table's D call, TRBD2, against the DNA was made. TRBV12-2 is classified as a pseudogene. CDR3 length: 17 amino acids. The CDR3 DNA follows: TGTGCAAGTCGCTTAGGGAAACTAGCGGGCGACCAAGAGACCCAGTACTTC. Residues: CASRLGKLAGDQETQYF.

This clonotype was counted a few times. The V call is TRBV29-1, the J call TRBJ1-1, with D unresolved. Trimming took 3 bases from V and 3 from J, leaving 14 bases between them. This CDR3 has 14 amino acids. Germline V gene lookup returns CDR1 SQVTM and CDR2 ANQGSEA. In DNA, the CDR3 is TGCAGCGTTGACGCCGGGTCATGGGACACTGAAGCTTTCTTT. Its protein product is CSVDAGSWDTEAFF.

The chain carries TRBV29-1 and TRBJ2-4; TRBD1 aligns across 9 bases. The CDR3 sequence is 15 residues long. Germline CDR1 and CDR2: SQVTM and ANQGSEA. With 5 bases clipped from V and 3 bases from J, the junction kept 8 bases outside the gene matches. The CDR3 reads CSVLTPGQGKNIQYF. The CDR3 DNA reads as TGCAGCGTTCTAACCCCGGGACAGGGCAAAAACATTCAGTACTTC.

This clonotype was seen more than once but under ten times. The rearrangement joins TRBV10-3 to TRBJ2-5; 11 nucleotides align to TRBD1. Germline V gene lookup returns CDR1 ENHRY and CDR2 SYGVKD. This CDR3 is 16 amino acids long. J was trimmed by 6 bases and V by 3 bases; bases with no gene match: 9. This CDR3 is CAISDPDRGREQTQYF. The DNA of the CDR3 is TGTGCCATCAGTGACCCGGACAGGGGGCGTGAACAGACCCAGTACTTC.

V usage is TRBV2 and J usage is TRBJ2-4, with D possibly called TRBD1 or TRBD2 (5 bases each). The CDR3 covers 13 residues. Germline CDR1 SNHLY, CDR2 FYNNEI. Trimming stripped 6 bases from V and 5 bases from J, with 11 bases between. CDR3 nucleotide sequence: TGTGCCAGCAGAGGGGACGGACAAAACATTCAGTACTTC. This gives the protein CASRGDGQNIQYF.

This clonotype has only a few counts. The V gene is TRBV5-1, the J gene TRBJ2-1, with TRBD2 identical over 10 bases. V shed 1 base and J 0 bases; nucleotides not matched to a gene: 4. This CDR3 has 17 amino acids. Germline V lookup: CDR1 SGHRS, CDR2 YFSETQ. The CDR3 region has the DNA TGCGCCAGCAGCTTGACTAGCGGGATGTCCTCCTACAATGAGCAGTTCTTC. The encoded protein is CASSLTSGMSSYNEQFF.

This chain uses TRBV6-1 with TRBJ2-5; D could derive from TRBD1 or TRBD2 (5 bases each). The CDR3 is made up of 15 amino acids. V lost 5 bases and J lost 5, with 18 bases in between. The germline CDR1 and CDR2 sequences are MNHNS and SASEGT. This CDR3 reads CASSRDGLVGETQYF. Written as DNA, the CDR3 is TGTGCCAGCAGTCGGGACGGCCTGGTGGGGGAGACCCAGTACTTC.

The chain carries TRBV15 and TRBJ2-5; 8 positions agree with TRBD2. The CDR3 consists of 17 residues. CDR1 is LNHNV, CDR2 YYDKDF, per germline (reference sequence). J was trimmed by 2 bases and V by 0 bases; bases with no gene match: 8. CDR3 sequence reads: CATSRDLPTSGQETQYF. CDR3 sequence (DNA): TGTGCCACCAGCAGAGATTTGCCTACTAGCGGACAAGAGACCCAGTACTTC. The complete variable domain, with remaining parts taken from reference TRBV15 and TRBJ2-5, reads DAMVIQNPRYQVTQFGKPVTLSCSQTLNHNVMYWYQQKSSQAPKLLFHYYDKDFNNEADTPDNFQSRRPNTSFCFLDIRSPGLGDTAMYLCATSRDLPTSGQETQYFGPGTRLLVL.

This clonotype has just a few counts. This chain joins TRBV30 and TRBJ1-1, with D possibly being TRBD1 (5 bases). The CDR3 has 13 amino acids. The germline gives CDR1 GTSNPN, CDR2 SVGIG (reference sequence). The ends were cut back, 2 bases at V and 3 bases at J, with 10 bases in the middle. The CDR3 DNA reads as TGTGCCTGGAGTAATCGCAGGGACACTGAAGCTTTCTTT. Translating gives CAWSNRRDTEAFF.